The 2 T cell receptor beta chains reported below all come from one sample, sequenced in a study of cytomegalovirus exposure and HLA in healthy donors. Researchers ran the PCR with 60 Vbeta and 13 Jbeta primers. The assay was immunoSEQ multiplex PCR, and TCRdb's table has in-frame clones only and misses some. This specimen shows 130,000 or so clones; the ten leading clones hold roughly 1.4%. Sample: PBMCs. The receptors shown here come from a woman between 35 and 50 years old in good health and CMV-seronegative.

To note about this clone: Relative to the germline gene, one junction end is altered; a read error may explain this. V usage is TRBV7-7 and J usage is TRBJ1-3; D may be TRBD1 (6 bases). Germline V lookup: CDR1 SSHAT, CDR2 FNYEAQ (reference sequence). This CDR3 has 15 residues. The DNA for the CDR3 is TGTGCTAGCAGCTTAGGCGGGGGCGCCGGAAACACCATATATTTT. It is translated as CASSLGGGAGNTIYF.

As concerns this clone: The same CDR3 also results from other DNA sequences found in this sample. The chain combines TRBV9 with TRBJ1-1; TRBD1 matches 7 bases. Losses at the gene ends were 3 bases for V and 1 base for J; bases not matched to a gene: 0. Germline V gene lookup returns CDR1 SGDLS and CDR2 YYNGEE. The CDR3 has 13 amino acids. The CDR3 is CASSDRGNTEAFF. The CDR3 DNA is TGTGCCAGCAGCGACAGGGGGAACACTGAAGCTTTCTTT.